The clone carrying this TCR beta chain has only a few counts. Its target is unknown. TCRdb itself ran the RT-PCR reads through MiXCR, one entry per CDR3 protein. Counted here are hundreds of thousands of distinct CDR3 sequences, 9% to 15% occurring once; the ten biggest clones make up 7.8%. The record originates from a study of response to subunit inactivated influenza vaccine. General study points: The authors suggested that every seasonal influenza vaccination recruits few new T cells.

This CDR3 is built from 19 residues. Germline V gene lookup returns CDR1 MDHEN and CDR2 SYDVKM. V was shortened by 3 bases and J by 2 bases, with 23 bases between the two germline ends. The chain uses TRBV28 and TRBJ1-5, with D unclear. Sequencing used non-naive T cells sorted from PBMCs, obtained roughly 2 weeks before vaccination. The TCR was taken from a man aged 50 or older who received an inactivated influenza vaccine. The CDR3 reads CASSFGLPRSGIRNQPQHF. The DNA for the CDR3 is TGTGCCAGCAGTTTTGGGCTCCCCCGGTCTGGCATCCGCAATCAGCCCCAGCATTTT.